The sequence of this TCR beta chain was determined in a study of post-analysis software for immune sequencing data. Study-level background: The disease courses spanned relapsing-remitting, secondary progressive and progressive-relapsing forms of multiple sclerosis. Study conclusions and caveats: Controls showed significantly higher normalized Chao1 diversity than did multiple sclerosis patients. The five TRBV segments detected at higher frequency in patients than in controls included TRBV5-6, TRBV5-1 and TRBV20-1.

Comment on this clonotype: Antigen unknown.

This CDR3 contains 19 residues. Per germline, CDR1 SGHTA and CDR2 FQGNSA. J lost 4 bases, V lost 0 bases, and 8 bases had no gene match. TCR beta cDNA libraries had unique molecular identifiers. Using its own MiXCR run on the PCR reads, TCRdb lists one record per CDR3 protein. The sample contains fewer than 900,000 distinct CDR3 sequences, around 42% of which appear only once. The sample taken for sequencing was blood. The chain recombines TRBV7-2 with TRBJ2-3, with 15 bases identical to TRBD2. The sequence derives from a girl aged 5 to 17 with multiple sclerosis. The CDR3, as DNA: TGTGCCAGCAGCTTAGCCGGACTAGCGGGAGGGCCTCGGGCAGATACGCAGTATTTT. It is translated as CASSLAGLAGGPRADTQYF.